What follows are 8 T cell receptor beta chains derived from one specimen sequenced in a study of control samples from healthy donors and cancer patients. Produced via immunoSEQ multiplex PCR; TCRdb's table is partial and in-frame only. This table has about 140,000 clones, around 90% appearing once. Sequencing was carried out using blood. These receptors were obtained from a man aged 18-30 years in good health.

V gene TRBV19 combines with J gene TRBJ2-1; TRBD2 agrees at 12 bases. The CDR3 spans 17 residues. The germline V gene encodes CDR1 LNHDA and CDR2 SQIVND (reference sequence). V trimming: 0 bases; J trimming: 2 bases; junction bases outside the gene matches: 2. The CDR3 DNA is TGTGCCAGTAGTATAGATCGGACTAGCGGGACCTACAATGAGCAGTTCTTC. Residues: CASSIDRTSGTYNEQFF.

The rearrangement joins TRBV29-1 to TRBJ2-7; D is ambiguous. V lost 7 bases to trimming and J lost 1 base, with 14 bases between them. This CDR3 comprises 13 residues. Germline V lookup: CDR1 SQVTM, CDR2 ANQGSEA. CDR3 amino acids: CSAGTTESYEQYF. The CDR3, as DNA: TGCAGCGCGGGTACAACGGAGTCCTACGAGCAGTACTTC.

V usage is TRBV20-1 and J usage is TRBJ2-5; D gene ambiguous. The germline V gene has CDR1 DFQATT and CDR2 SNEGSKA (reference sequence). The CDR3 covers 14 residues. Trimming left V 3 bases short and J 0 bases short, with 11 bases between. The CDR3 coding sequence is TGCAGTGCTAGTCTAACCAAGTACCAAGAGACCCAGTACTTC. Translating it yields CSASLTKYQETQYF.

Notes on this clone: The germline gene is not matched at one end of the junction; a read error may be the cause. The chain links TRBV30 to TRBJ1-1; D remains unclear. The CDR3 sequence is 10 residues long. Germline CDR1 is GTSNPN and CDR2 is SVGIG (reference sequence). This chain's CDR3 is CVSADTEAFF. The CDR3 nucleotides are TGCGTCAGCGCGGACACTGAAGCTTTCTTT.

This clone was recorded once. The chain recombines TRBV18 with TRBJ2-7, with D possibly being TRBD2 (5 bases). CDR1 and CDR2 from the germline V gene are KGHSH and LQKENI. V dropped 1 base and J dropped 3 bases, with 7 bases sitting between them. The CDR3 has 13 residues. CDR3: CASSPLRDYEQYF. The CDR3 bases are TGTGCCAGCTCACCACTGAGGGACTACGAGCAGTACTTC.

This clone was found once. The rearrangement links TRBV6-2 or TRBV6-3 to TRBJ2-7; D possibly corresponds to TRBD2 (5 bases). Trimming took 0 bases from V and 1 from J, leaving 10 bases between them. The germline V gene encodes CDR1 MNHEY and CDR2 SVGEGT. This CDR3 spans 15 amino acids. The DNA for the CDR3 is TGTGCCAGCAGTTACTCGATCACGGGATCCTACGAGCAGTACTTC. As protein: CASSYSITGSYEQYF.

This sequence joins TRBV5-4 and TRBJ1-4, with D tentatively TRBD1 (5 bases). V lost 0 bases and J lost 7, with 19 bases in between. This CDR3 comprises 17 residues. Looked up from germline, CDR1 is SGHNT and CDR2 is YYREEE (reference sequence). Written as DNA, the CDR3 is TGTGCCAGCAGCTTGGAAGGGACCTCACCAAGCCTTGAAAAACTGTTTTTT. This encodes CASSLEGTSPSLEKLFF.

This sequence joins TRBV28 and TRBJ1-1; D not resolved. Germline CDR1 MDHEN, CDR2 SYDVKM. The CDR3 sequence is 13 residues long. With 6 bases removed from V and 0 bases from J, the gap between germline ends came to 8 bases. The CDR3 sequence is CASSSDLNTEAFF. As DNA, the CDR3 is TGTGCCAGCAGCTCCGACTTGAACACTGAAGCTTTCTTT.